This T cell receptor beta chain was recorded in a study of shared clonotypes between healthy human individuals. The wider study: Per-donor plates numbered three CD4 naive, three CD4 memory, two CD8 naive and one CD8 memory.

General observations from the study: Only blood underwent sampling, and tissue repertoires likely differ. Shared clonotypes across all four donors exceeded non-shared ones in generation probability. Several donors held about 5% of naive CD4 clonotypes in common.

Worth noting for this clone: The antigen is unknown.

Repertoires were generated with immunoSEQ multiplex PCR, while TCRdb's copy carries only in-frame clones and drops some. The sample contains around 1.9 million clones, around 93% of which appear only once. V was cut by 5 bases and J by 7 bases, with 12 bases left in between. The CDR3 has 13 amino acids. In germline, CDR1 is LNHDA, CDR2 SQIVND (reference sequence). It was CD45RO-negative cells, positively selected for CCR7, that made up naive CD8 cells, with terminally differentiated effector memory CD45RA+ cells excluded. Specimen: naive CD8+ T cells from PBMCs. The TCR comes from a man between 18 and 35 years old in good health. Some clones in this sample may be carry-over from other donors' samples. The rearrangement joins TRBV19 to TRBJ2-1; D remains ambiguous. CDR3 bases: TGTGCCAGTAGTCCATTCGCCTGGAATGAGCAGTTCTTC. Translated: CASSPFAWNEQFF.